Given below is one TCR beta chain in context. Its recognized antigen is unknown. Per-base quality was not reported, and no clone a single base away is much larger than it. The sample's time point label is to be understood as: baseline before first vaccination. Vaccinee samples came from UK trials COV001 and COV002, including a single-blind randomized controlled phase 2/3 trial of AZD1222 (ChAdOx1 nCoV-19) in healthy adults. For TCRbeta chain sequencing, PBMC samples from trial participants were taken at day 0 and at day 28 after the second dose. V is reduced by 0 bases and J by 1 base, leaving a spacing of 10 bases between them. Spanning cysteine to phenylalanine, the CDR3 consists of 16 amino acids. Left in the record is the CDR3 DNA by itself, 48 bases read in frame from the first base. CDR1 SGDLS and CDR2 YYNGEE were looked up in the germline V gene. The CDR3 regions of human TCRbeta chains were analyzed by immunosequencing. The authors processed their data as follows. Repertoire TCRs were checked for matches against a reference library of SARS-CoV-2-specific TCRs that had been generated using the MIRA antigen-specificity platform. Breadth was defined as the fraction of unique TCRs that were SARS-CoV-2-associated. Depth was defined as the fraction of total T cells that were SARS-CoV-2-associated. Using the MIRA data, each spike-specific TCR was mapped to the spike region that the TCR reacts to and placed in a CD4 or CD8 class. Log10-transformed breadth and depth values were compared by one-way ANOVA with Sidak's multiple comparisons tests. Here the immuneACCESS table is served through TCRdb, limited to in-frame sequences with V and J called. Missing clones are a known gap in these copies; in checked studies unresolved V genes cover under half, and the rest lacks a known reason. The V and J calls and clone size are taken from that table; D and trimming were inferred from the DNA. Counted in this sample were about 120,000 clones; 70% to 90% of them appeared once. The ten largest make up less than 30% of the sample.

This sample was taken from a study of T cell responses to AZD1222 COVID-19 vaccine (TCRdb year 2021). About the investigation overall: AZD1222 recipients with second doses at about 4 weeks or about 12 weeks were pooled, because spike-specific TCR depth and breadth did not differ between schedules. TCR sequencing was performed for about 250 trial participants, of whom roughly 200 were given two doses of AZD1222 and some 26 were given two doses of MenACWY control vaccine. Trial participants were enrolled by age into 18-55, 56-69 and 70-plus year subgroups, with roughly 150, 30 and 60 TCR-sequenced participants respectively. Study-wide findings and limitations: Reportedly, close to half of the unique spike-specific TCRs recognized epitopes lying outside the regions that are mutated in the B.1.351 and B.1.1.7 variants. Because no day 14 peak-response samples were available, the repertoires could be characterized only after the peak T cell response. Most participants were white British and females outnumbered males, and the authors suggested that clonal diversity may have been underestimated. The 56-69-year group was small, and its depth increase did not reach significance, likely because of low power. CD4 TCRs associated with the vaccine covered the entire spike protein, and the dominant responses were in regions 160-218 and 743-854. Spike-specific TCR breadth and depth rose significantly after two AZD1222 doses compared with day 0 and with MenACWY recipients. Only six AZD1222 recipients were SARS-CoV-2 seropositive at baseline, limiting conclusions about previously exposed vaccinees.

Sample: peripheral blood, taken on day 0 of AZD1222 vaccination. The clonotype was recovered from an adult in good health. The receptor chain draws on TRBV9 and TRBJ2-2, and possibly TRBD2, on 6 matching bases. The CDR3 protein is CASSVGVAVNTGELFF. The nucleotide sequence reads TGTGCCAGCAGCGTAGGGGTAGCGGTGAACACCGGGGAGCTGTTTTTT.